The table lists the clone carrying this T cell receptor (beta chain) with a count of one. Antigen specificity is unknown. The sample comes from a study of cytomegalovirus exposure and HLA in healthy donors. Study-wide results and limits: According to reports, the classifier identified cytomegalovirus status with high specificity and sensitivity. Rare sequences made up most TCRs, while some public TCRs were found in many donors. According to a subsequent analysis, TCR clusters identified in the first cohort showed a tendency to co-occur across the roughly 120 validation repertoires.

TCRdb's table, derived via immunoSEQ multiplex PCR, lists solely in-frame clones and lacks some. The sample yields 190,000 or so clones, 84% seen once. V was cut by 4 bases and J by 1 base, with 6 bases left in between. The germline gives CDR1 SGHKS, CDR2 YYEKEE (reference sequence). CDR3 length: 12 amino acids. The TCR was taken from a woman in her 30s in good health and CMV-seropositive. This chain joins TRBV5-5 and TRBJ2-7; D is undetermined. The sample consisted of PBMCs. The CDR3 protein is CASSRHSYEQYF. In nucleotides, the CDR3 is TGTGCCAGCAGCCGACATTCCTACGAGCAGTACTTC.